These 23 T cell receptor beta chains came from one sample sequenced in a study of shared clonotypes between healthy human individuals. The table came from immunoSEQ multiplex PCR; TCRdb's copy has only in-frame clones and leaves some out. The repertoire holds about 530,000 clones, about 75% seen once, with about 12% in the top ten. The sample comprised PBMCs. These receptors all stem from a woman aged 40 to 55 in good health. Some clones in this sample may be carry-over from other donors' samples.

J is TRBJ1-1 and V is TRBV7-2, with 7 bases fitting TRBD1. CDR1 and CDR2 from the germline V gene are SGHTA and FQGNSA. With V trimmed by 3 bases and J by 4 bases, 5 bases remained unmatched. The CDR3 length is 14 residues. The CDR3 nucleotides are TGTGCCAGCAGCTTTCAGGGGGTGAGCACTGAAGCTTTCTTT. Translated, it gives CASSFQGVSTEAFF.

This sequence joins TRBV28 and TRBJ1-4, with 7 bases aligning to TRBD1. The CDR3 contains 16 residues. J was trimmed by 3 bases and V by 3 bases; bases with no gene match: 7. The germline CDR1 and CDR2 sequences are MDHEN and SYDVKM. In DNA, the CDR3 is TGTGCCAGCAGTTTCGGCAGGGGGGGATCTAATGAAAAACTGTTTTTT. Encoded protein: CASSFGRGGSNEKLFF.

The chain carries TRBV4-2 and TRBJ2-3, with TRBD2 matching over 9 bases. The CDR3 is 16 residues long. From germline, CDR1 is LGHNA and CDR2 YNFKEQ. V gave up 2 bases and J gave up 2 bases; unmatched junction bases: 5. CDR3 loop: CASSQFGGRDTDTQYF. The CDR3 nucleotides read TGTGCCAGCAGCCAATTTGGCGGGAGGGACACAGATACGCAGTATTTT.

This clone occurred once. The rearrangement links TRBV2 to TRBJ1-5; D is ambiguous. This CDR3 spans 13 amino acids. Trimming shortened V by 10 bases and J by 3 bases, and 13 bases separated the two germline ends. The V gene's germline CDR1 is SNHLY and CDR2 FYNNEI. CDR3 protein: CATSVYSNQPQHF. DNA for the CDR3: TGTGCCACCTCGGTATACTCCAATCAGCCCCAGCATTTT.

CDR3 coding DNA: TGTGCCAGCAGTCCAAGACAGGGGGGGGTGGAGACCCAGTACTTC. As protein: CASSPRQGGVETQYF. The chain has TRBV28 and TRBJ2-5, with TRBD1 matching 9 bases. V was pared by 5 bases and J by 5 bases, with 9 bases of the junction left unmatched. Per the germline V gene, CDR1 is MDHEN and CDR2 is SYDVKM. The CDR3 contains 15 residues.

The gene calls are TRBV30 and TRBJ2-2, with a tentative D call TRBD2 (5 bases). This CDR3 has 13 residues. Trimming removed 1 base from V and 7 bases from J, with 10 bases in between. Looked up from germline, CDR1 is GTSNPN and CDR2 is SVGIG (reference sequence). The CDR3 protein is CAWSGLAHGELFF. CDR3 sequence (DNA): TGTGCCTGGAGTGGTCTAGCCCACGGGGAGCTGTTTTTT.

Details on this clone: Germline and junction disagree at one end, which may indicate a read error. The CDR3, as DNA: TGCGCCAGCAGCCAAGCCCTAGCGGGAGGGGGTTACGAGCAGTACTTC. Encoded protein: CASSQALAGGGYEQYF. The chain uses TRBV7-2 and TRBJ2-7; the match to TRBD2 covers 12 bases. Germline V gene data show CDR1 as SGHTA and CDR2 as FQGNSA. The CDR3 extends over 16 amino acids. The entire variable domain, with the rest obtained from reference TRBV7-2 and TRBJ2-7, is as follows: GAGVSQSPSNKVTEKGKDVELRCDPISGHTALYWYRQSLGQGLEFLIYFQGNSAPDKSGLPSDRFSAERTGGSVSTLTIQRTQQEDSAVYLCASSQALAGGGYEQYFGPGTRLTVT.

The rearrangement joins TRBV5-1 to TRBJ2-2; TRBD2 aligns across 9 bases. Trimming at V came to 2 bases and at J to 4 bases, leaving 3 bases not matched to a gene. Germline-derived CDR1 and CDR2 are SGHRS and YFSETQ. The CDR3 loop spans 15 amino acids. The CDR3 DNA reads TGCGCCAGCAGCTTCGGCGGGAGGGCCACCGGGGAGCTGTTTTTT. Its translation: CASSFGGRATGELFF.

In its sample, this clone was seen a few times. The chain is built from TRBV23-1 and TRBJ1-2; no firm D call. TRBV23-1 is known as an ORF, though its function is uncertain. Trimming left V 0 bases short and J 2 bases short, with 13 bases between. This CDR3 contains 16 residues. The CDR3 is CASSQSLGYGNYGYTF. The CDR3 DNA reads TGCGCCAGCAGTCAATCGTTGGGGTATGGGAACTATGGCTACACCTTC.

The chain joins TRBV5-1 to TRBJ2-3; perhaps TRBD2 as D (5 bases). Germline CDR1 reads SGHRS; CDR2 reads YFSETQ. The CDR3 extends over 16 amino acids. V dropped 0 bases and J dropped 2 bases, with 13 bases sitting between them. CDR3 sequence (DNA): TGCGCCAGCAGCTTGGCCCCTAGCTGGATCACAGATACGCAGTATTTT. Translating gives CASSLAPSWITDTQYF.

The CDR3 nucleotides read TGTGCCAGTCAAACCCGGGAGGGAATTAGCTCCTACAATGAGCAGTTCTTC. As protein: CASQTREGISSYNEQFF. This rearrangement joins TRBV19 to TRBJ2-1, with 8 positions matching TRBD2. The CDR3 sequence is 17 residues long. From germline, CDR1 is LNHDA and CDR2 SQIVND (reference sequence). Trimming took 8 bases from V and 0 from J; bases not matched to a gene: 12.

V usage is TRBV7-3 and J usage is TRBJ1-1; 10 bases align to TRBD1. V was pared by 3 bases and J by 11 bases, with 6 bases of the junction left unmatched. The CDR3 contains 13 residues. CDR1 and CDR2 from the germline V gene are SGHTA and FQGTGA. DNA for the CDR3: TGTGCCAGCAGCTTCTCCGGGACAGGGGATGCTTTCTTT. Translated, it gives CASSFSGTGDAFF.

V usage is TRBV27 and J usage is TRBJ2-5, with 10 nucleotides matching TRBD2. Germline values: CDR1 MNHEY, CDR2 SMNVEV (reference sequence). The V segment lost 4 bases and the J segment 4 bases; nucleotides outside the gene matches: 6. There are 15 residues in the CDR3. CDR3 sequence (DNA): TGTGCCAGCAGTTCCCTAGCGGGAGCGGGAGAGACCCAGTACTTC. As protein: CASSSLAGAGETQYF.

This clone was seen repeatedly, ten times or more. The sample has other DNA sequences that encode this CDR3 too. CDR3 sequence (DNA): TGTGCCAGCAGCGTAGGAAGAGGCACTGAAGCTTTCTTT. Its translation: CASSVGRGTEAFF. The chain combines TRBV9 with TRBJ1-1; D is undetermined. The V end was cut by 0 bases, the J end by 4 bases, with 7 bases between. CDR1 SGDLS and CDR2 YYNGEE come from the germline V gene. The CDR3 totals 13 residues.

The chain joins TRBV11-2 to TRBJ1-5; 9 bases fit TRBD1. The CDR3 covers 16 residues. Trimming at V came to 1 base and at J to 7 bases, leaving 8 bases not matched to a gene. In germline, CDR1 is SGHAT, CDR2 FQNNGV. The CDR3 spells CASSLAPDRGGQPQHF. The CDR3 DNA reads TGTGCCAGCAGCTTAGCCCCGGACAGGGGTGGACAGCCCCAGCATTTT.

This clone was detected once. CDR3 DNA sequence: TGTGCCTGGAGGGCTAGGGTAGGGGAAAAACTGTTTTTT. Its protein product is CAWRARVGEKLFF. The J gene is TRBJ1-4, the V gene TRBV30; D call uncertain. The CDR3 has 13 residues. Trimming removed 3 bases at V and 8 bases at J, with 13 bases between. Germline values: CDR1 GTSNPN, CDR2 SVGIG (reference sequence).

This clone was observed a few times. This chain connects TRBV28 to TRBJ1-2; D uncertain. Trimming removed 5 bases at V and 8 bases at J, with 18 bases between. There are 14 residues in the CDR3. Germline loops: CDR1 MDHEN, CDR2 SYDVKM. CDR3 DNA sequence: TGTGCCAGCAGTCAGATAGCCGAACTTGGGGGCTACACCTTC. Protein product: CASSQIAELGGYTF.

Only a few counts were recorded for this clone. The chain employs TRBV2 and TRBJ2-7; either TRBD1 or TRBD2 may supply D (5 bases each). Trimming took off 8 bases at V and 2 bases at J, with 13 bases between the two ends. In germline, CDR1 is SNHLY, CDR2 FYNNEI. CDR3 length equals 13 residues. The CDR3: CASGTAVPYEQYF. The CDR3 DNA reads as TGTGCCAGCGGGACCGCGGTTCCCTACGAGCAGTACTTC. The full variable domain, rest sourced from reference TRBV2 and TRBJ2-7, is EPEVTQTPSHQVTQMGQEVILRCVPISNHLYFYWYRQILGQKVEFLVSFYNNEISEKSEIFDDQFSVERPDGSNFTLKIRSTKLEDSAMYFCASGTAVPYEQYFGPGTRLTVT.

The chain employs TRBV5-5 and TRBJ2-2; 9 bases fit TRBD2. The CDR3 totals 17 residues. V trimming: 1 base; J trimming: 4 bases; junction bases outside the gene matches: 8. The germline gives CDR1 SGHKS, CDR2 YYEKEE (reference sequence). CDR3 in DNA: TGTGCCAGCAGCTTGAGGCGGGTAGCGGGAGTCACCGGGGAGCTGTTTTTT. Translated, it gives CASSLRRVAGVTGELFF. Supplemented by reference TRBV5-5 and TRBJ2-2, the full variable domain reads DAGVTQSPTHLIKTRGQQVTLRCSPISGHKSVSWYQQVLGQGPQFIFQYYEKEERGRGNFPDRFSARQFPNYSSELNVNALLLGDSALYLCASSLRRVAGVTGELFFGEGSRLTVL.

V usage is TRBV7-6 and J usage is TRBJ2-5; D may be TRBD2 (5 bases). CDR1 is SGHVS and CDR2 is FNYEAQ in the germline V gene. V was cut by 1 base and J by 2 bases, with 11 bases left in between. The CDR3 is 15 amino acids. The CDR3 protein is CASSLDGLTQETQYF. DNA of the CDR3: TGTGCCAGCAGCTTAGACGGACTGACACAAGAGACCCAGTACTTC.

The table lists this clone with a few counts. The chain is built from TRBV27 and TRBJ1-1; 7 nucleotides match TRBD1. The V gene end was trimmed by 6 bases and the J gene end by 4 bases; junction bases not matched to a gene: 11. The CDR3 loop spans 15 amino acids. From germline, CDR1 is MNHEY and CDR2 SMNVEV (reference sequence). In nucleotides, the CDR3 is TGTGCCAGCAGCCGAGGGGGCACGGGTAGCACTGAAGCTTTCTTT. Protein: CASSRGGTGSTEAFF.

The V call is TRBV7-2, the J call TRBJ2-5; TRBD1 agrees at 7 bases. This CDR3 has 13 residues. Germline V CDR1 and CDR2: SGHTA, FQGNSA. V was clipped by 6 bases and J by 4 bases; unmatched bases: 5. In DNA form, the CDR3 reads TGTGCCAGCAGTCCAGGACAGGTAGAGACCCAGTACTTC. This gives the protein CASSPGQVETQYF.

V and J are TRBV7-3 and TRBJ2-3, with TRBD2 matching 12 bases. This CDR3 comprises 16 residues. V lost 5 bases to trimming and J lost 4 bases; unmatched junction nucleotides: 7. Germline loops: CDR1 SGHTA, CDR2 FQGTGA. The CDR3 protein is CASSPLAGGRADTQYF. The CDR3 nucleotides are TGTGCCAGCAGCCCCCTAGCGGGAGGGCGGGCAGATACGCAGTATTTT.